This T cell receptor (beta chain) was identified during a study of cytomegalovirus exposure and HLA in healthy donors. The PCR ran on 60 Vbeta and 13 Jbeta primers. The protocol was immunoSEQ multiplex PCR, while the TCRdb copy is restricted to in-frame clones and leaves out a portion. This repertoire shows approximately 170,000 clones, roughly 85% found once; its top ten account for 1%. The donors, nominally healthy at sampling, likely had unrecorded immune exposures. The source is a boy aged 2-15 years in good health and CMV-seronegative. Sequencing used PBMCs.

The CDR3 sequence: CASSQVAPTGWNYGYTF. CDR3 nucleotides: TGTGCCAGCAGCCAAGTGGCCCCGACAGGGTGGAACTATGGCTACACCTTC. This chain connects TRBV14 to TRBJ1-2; 7 bases line up with TRBD1. Looked up from germline, CDR1 is SGHDN and CDR2 is FVKESK. The CDR3 runs 17 residues. After removal of 1 base from V and 2 bases from J, the junction contained 10 bases not matched to a gene.